The next 11 T cell receptor beta chains were all read from a single sample in a study of blood T cells in healthy people across ages. Together with a sample-barcoded 5' primer, a J-beta primer mix was included in a second PCR lasting about 6 to 11 cycles. A single record per CDR3 protein comes from TCRdb applying MiXCR to the 5' RACE reads. The table records some 1.5 million distinct CDR3 sequences, 28% of them present only once. Sequencing input: blood. The receptor set was obtained from a woman younger than 45 in good health.

The rearrangement uses TRBV28 and TRBJ1-1, with D possibly matching TRBD1 (5 bases). The germline gives CDR1 MDHEN, CDR2 SYDVKM. This CDR3 contains 15 residues. V was pared by 6 bases and J by 1 base, with 15 bases between. The CDR3: CASSPGGARNTEAFF. In DNA, the CDR3 is TGTGCCAGCAGCCCGGGCGGGGCTAGGAACACTGAAGCTTTCTTT.

This clonotype showed up just a few times. V and J are TRBV6-5 and TRBJ2-6; no clear D gene. Deletions cut 0 bases from V and 1 base from J, with 4 bases between. CDR1 is MNHEY, CDR2 SVGAGI, per germline. The CDR3 contains 15 residues. The CDR3, as DNA: TGTGCCAGCAGTTACTCAAGGTCTGGGGCCAACGTCCTGACTTTC. Encoded protein: CASSYSRSGANVLTF.

This clonotype was observed a handful of times. The rearrangement links TRBV6-1 to TRBJ2-3, with 10 bases matching TRBD2. Germline V gene lookup returns CDR1 MNHNS and CDR2 SASEGT. CDR3 length: 15 residues. The J segment lost 5 bases and the V segment lost 0 bases, leaving 2 bases of the junction unmatched. The CDR3 spells CASSEAPSGGDTQYF. CDR3 DNA sequence: TGTGCCAGCAGTGAAGCTCCTAGCGGGGGAGATACGCAGTATTTT.

This clonotype was found a few times. This chain joins TRBV20-1 and TRBJ2-3; D call uncertain. V was cut by 4 bases and J by 0 bases, with 11 bases left in between. The CDR3 is 14 residues long. Germline-derived CDR1 and CDR2 are DFQATT and SNEGSKA (reference sequence). This CDR3 is CSAKGLLSTDTQYF. The CDR3 DNA sequence: TGCAGTGCTAAGGGTCTCCTAAGCACAGATACGCAGTATTTT.

V usage is TRBV5-6 and J usage is TRBJ1-2; D is undetermined. Germline CDR1 reads SGHDT; CDR2 reads YYEEEE. V was clipped by 1 base and J by 4 bases, with 14 bases between them. The CDR3 has 15 residues. The CDR3 spells CASSLIRDEGYGYTF. In DNA form, the CDR3 reads TGTGCCAGCAGCTTGATTCGGGATGAGGGCTATGGCTACACCTTC.

The V call is TRBV7-2, the J call TRBJ2-3, with 13 bases matching TRBD2. After removal of 1 base from V and 4 bases from J, the junction contained 8 bases not matched to a gene. Germline V gives CDR1 SGHTA, CDR2 FQGNSA. The length of the CDR3 is 18 residues. CDR3 sequence: CASSLVHGTSGIADTQYF. DNA of the CDR3: TGTGCCAGCAGCTTAGTTCACGGGACTAGCGGGATCGCAGATACGCAGTATTTT.

The gene calls are TRBV28 and TRBJ2-5, with 7 bases aligning to TRBD2. The CDR3 loop spans 15 amino acids. Germline V gene lookup returns CDR1 MDHEN and CDR2 SYDVKM. The junction had 5 bases not matched to a gene; V was cut back by 3 bases and J by 1 base. The CDR3 reads CASSFPASGQETQYF. The DNA of the CDR3 is TGTGCCAGCAGTTTCCCCGCTAGCGGCCAAGAGACCCAGTACTTC.

Many counts were recorded for this clonotype. The rearrangement joins TRBV10-1 to TRBJ2-7; D is perhaps TRBD2 (6 bases). V dropped 0 bases and J dropped 5 bases, with 20 bases sitting between them. The germline V gene encodes CDR1 WNHNN and CDR2 SYGVQD (reference sequence). The CDR3 extends over 17 amino acids. The CDR3 spells CASSESKGTGDADEQYF. The CDR3 DNA reads TGCGCCAGCAGTGAGTCTAAGGGGACGGGAGACGCCGACGAGCAGTACTTC.

The CDR3 region is CASSSPRDSLQETQYF. In DNA form, the CDR3 reads TGTGCCAGCAGTTCACCCCGGGACAGTCTTCAAGAGACCCAGTACTTC. V and J are TRBV28 and TRBJ2-5, with TRBD1 identical over 7 bases. The V gene end was trimmed by 4 bases and the J gene end by 2 bases; junction bases not matched to a gene: 10. Germline CDR1 MDHEN, CDR2 SYDVKM. The CDR3 runs to 16 residues.

V usage is TRBV12-3 or TRBV12-4 and J usage is TRBJ2-3; maybe TRBD1 (6 bases). The CDR3 is 16 residues long. V lost 6 bases and J 0 bases, leaving 16 bases between the germline ends. The CDR3 nucleotides are TGTGCCAGCAGGGAACGCGGACAGTCCAGCACAGATACGCAGTATTTT. It encodes CASRERGQSSTDTQYF.

The rearrangement links TRBV9 to TRBJ1-2; D possibly corresponds to TRBD1 (6 bases). The length of the CDR3 is 14 residues. V was trimmed by 4 bases and J by 4 bases, leaving 14 bases between them. Germline values: CDR1 SGDLS, CDR2 YYNGEE. The CDR3 region is CASSPRDIPYGYTF. CDR3 sequence (DNA): TGTGCCAGCAGCCCACGGGACATCCCCTATGGCTACACCTTC.